The T cell receptor (beta chain) described here comes from a study of Ad26.COV2.S vaccination and SARS-CoV-2 variants. Study results and limitations: Vaccinees reportedly had broad spike-specific CD8+ and CD4+ T cell responses.

This table comes from immunoSEQ multiplex PCR, and its TCRdb copy is limited to in-frame clones, with some not included. In the table there are over 450,000 clones, 89% of which are singletons. This CDR3 has 15 amino acids. Per the germline V gene, CDR1 is SGHNT and CDR2 is YYREEE (reference sequence). Trimming left V 2 bases short and J 6 bases short, with 12 bases between. As to this clone: As yet, its antigen is unknown.

Regarding treatment: around 19 received Ad26.COV2.S at low or high dose, single or two shots; 5 received placebo; per-sample allocation not given. Sample collection was performed on day 63 after the first vaccine or placebo injection. This chain joins TRBV5-4 and TRBJ1-6, with D possibly matching TRBD1 (6 bases). Material: peripheral blood, obtained in a trial of Ad26.COV2.S vaccine versus placebo. The clonotype comes from a person between 18 and 65 years old who received the Ad26.COV2.S COVID-19 vaccine or a placebo. The CDR3 loop is CASSFGGQPNSPLHF. The CDR3 DNA reads TGTGCCAGCAGCTTCGGGGGACAACCTAATTCACCCCTCCACTTT.